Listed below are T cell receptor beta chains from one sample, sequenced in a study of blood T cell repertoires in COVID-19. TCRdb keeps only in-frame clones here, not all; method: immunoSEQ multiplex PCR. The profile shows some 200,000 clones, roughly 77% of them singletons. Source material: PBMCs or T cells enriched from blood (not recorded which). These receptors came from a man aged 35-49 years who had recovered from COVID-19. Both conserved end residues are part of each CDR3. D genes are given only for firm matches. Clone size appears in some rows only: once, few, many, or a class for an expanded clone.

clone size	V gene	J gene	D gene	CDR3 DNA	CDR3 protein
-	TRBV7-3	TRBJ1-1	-	TGTGCCAGCAGCGTAAGTCCTACAGGGAAGATCACTGAAGCTTTCTTT	CASSVSPTGKITEAFF
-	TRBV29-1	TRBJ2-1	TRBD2	TGCAGCGTTGTAGGGACTAGCTGGTACAATGAGCAGTTCTTC	CSVVGTSWYNEQFF
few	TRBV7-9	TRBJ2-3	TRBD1	TGTGCCAGCAGCTTAGGGACAGGGTTGTGGGATACGCAGTATTTT	CASSLGTGLWDTQYF
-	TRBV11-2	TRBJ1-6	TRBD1	TGTGCCAGCAGCTTAGCCGGACAGGGCATTGGCTCACCCCTCCACTTT	CASSLAGQGIGSPLHF
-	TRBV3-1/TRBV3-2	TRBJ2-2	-	TGTGCCAGCAGCTACCTGACAGGAACCGGGGAGCTGTTTTTT	CASSYLTGTGELFF
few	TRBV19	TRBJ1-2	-	TGTGCCAGTAGTATCAACGGACAAGCTGCCTATGGCTACACCTTC	CASSINGQAAYGYTF
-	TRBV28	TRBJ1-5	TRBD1	TGTGCCAGCAGTTCCGGGACAGGGAATCAGCCCCAGCATTTT	CASSSGTGNQPQHF
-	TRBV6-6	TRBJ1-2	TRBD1	TGTGCCAGCAGTTCCGGACAGGGAGGAGGCTACACCTTC	CASSSGQGGGYTF
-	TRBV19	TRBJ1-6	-	TGTGCCAGTAGTATAGGCTTGAGGGGGACCTATAATTCACCCCTCCACTTT	CASSIGLRGTYNSPLHF
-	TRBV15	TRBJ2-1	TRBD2	TGTGCCACCAGCAGAGGTGGGGAGGGGTCGGATGAGCAGTTCTTC	CATSRGGEGSDEQFF
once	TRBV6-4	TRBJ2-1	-	TGTGCCAGCAGTGACTCGCGCACCACCGAGCAGTTCTTC	CASSDSRTTEQFF
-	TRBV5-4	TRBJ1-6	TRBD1	TGTGCCAGCAGATCGGGACAGGGGGAAGAGTCACCCCTCCACTTT	CASRSGQGEESPLHF
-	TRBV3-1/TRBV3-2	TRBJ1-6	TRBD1	TGTGCCAGCAGCCCGGGACAGGCTAATTCACCCCTCCACTTT	CASSPGQANSPLHF
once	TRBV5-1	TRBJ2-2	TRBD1	TGCGCCAGCAGCTTAAACAGGGGGTCTCTCACCGGGGAGCTGTTTTTT	CASSLNRGSLTGELFF
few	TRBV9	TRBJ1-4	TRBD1	TGTGCCAGCAGAGACAAGGACAGGGGAATCGTGGTTATCGATGAAAAACTGTTTTTT	CASRDKDRGIVVIDEKLFF
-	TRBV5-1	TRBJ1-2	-	TGCGCCAGCAGCTTGGAAACAGCCACTGGCTACACCTTC	CASSLETATGYTF
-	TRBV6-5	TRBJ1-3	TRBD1	TGTGCCAGCAGTTACTCGGGACAGGGCTCTGGAAACACCATATATTTT	CASSYSGQGSGNTIYF
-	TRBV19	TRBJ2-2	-	TGTGCCAGTAAGACAGGTCTGGACACCGGGGAGCTGTTTTTT	CASKTGLDTGELFF
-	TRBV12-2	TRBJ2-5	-	TGTGCAAGTCGCTTAGGAACTCGGGACAGGGGGCGACGAGAGACCCAGTACTTC	CASRLGTRDRGRRETQYF
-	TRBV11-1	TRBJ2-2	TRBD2	TGTGCCAGCAAGGAGGCGGGAGGTGGGGAGCTGTTTTTT	CASKEAGGGELFF
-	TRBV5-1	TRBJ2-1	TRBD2	TGCGCCAGCAGCGCCGGGACTAGGCCCTTAGCTGAGCAGTTCTTC	CASSAGTRPLAEQFF
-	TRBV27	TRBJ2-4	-	TGTGCCAGCAGGGCGGAGGGAGCCAAAAACATTCAGTACTTC	CASRAEGAKNIQYF
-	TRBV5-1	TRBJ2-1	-	TGCGCCAGCAGCGGCACCTACAATGAGCAGTTCTTC	CASSGTYNEQFF
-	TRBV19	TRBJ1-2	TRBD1	TGTGCCAGTAATGGGGACAGGGATGCCGGCTACACCTTC	CASNGDRDAGYTF
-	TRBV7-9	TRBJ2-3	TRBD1	TGTGCCAGCAGCCCGGGACAGGGGCGGCGCACAGATACGCAGTATTTT	CASSPGQGRRTDTQYF
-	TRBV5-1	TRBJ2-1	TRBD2	TGCGCCAGCAGACTAGCGGGGGCCCTAATGAATGAGCAGTTCTTC	CASRLAGALMNEQFF
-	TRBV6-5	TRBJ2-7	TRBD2	TGTGCCAGCAGGGGACTAGGGGTCTCCTACGAGCAGTACTTC	CASRGLGVSYEQYF
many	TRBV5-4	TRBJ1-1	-	TGTGCCAGCAGCTTGGCACGGTCGAACACTGAAGCTTTCTTT	CASSLARSNTEAFF
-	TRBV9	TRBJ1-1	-	TGTGCCAGCAGCGTAGGCGGGGGGCGGACTGAAGCTTTCTTT	CASSVGGGRTEAFF
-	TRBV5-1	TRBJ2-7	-	TGCGCCAGCAGCTTGGCGGCAGGTGGAACCTACGAGCAGTACTTC	CASSLAAGGTYEQYF
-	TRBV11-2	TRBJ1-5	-	TGTGCCAGCAGCTTAAGGTCAGGGGTTAATCAGCCCCAGCATTTT	CASSLRSGVNQPQHF
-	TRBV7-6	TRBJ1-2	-	TGTGCCAGCAGCGCTCAGAACTATGGCTACACCTTC	CASSAQNYGYTF
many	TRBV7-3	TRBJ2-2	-	TGTGCCAGCAGCCCGCCCGGGACTAACACCGGGGAGCTGTTTTTT	CASSPPGTNTGELFF
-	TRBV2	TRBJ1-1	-	TGTGCCAGCAGTGAAGCTGCGGCAGGGAAAGCTTTCTTT	CASSEAAAGKAFF
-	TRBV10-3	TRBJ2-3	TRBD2	TGTGCCACCGGGGCTCTAGCGGGTTTATCAGATACGCAGTATTTT	CATGALAGLSDTQYF
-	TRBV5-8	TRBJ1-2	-	TGTGCCAGCAGTATGGTGGGGGCTGCCTATGGCTACACCTTC	CASSMVGAAYGYTF
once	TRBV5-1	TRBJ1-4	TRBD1	TGCGCCAGCAGCTTGCACGGGACAGATGAAAAACTGTTTTTT	CASSLHGTDEKLFF
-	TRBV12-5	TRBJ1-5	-	TGTGCTAGTGGTTTGGCGGGACATTCCCAGCCCCAGCATTTT	CASGLAGHSQPQHF
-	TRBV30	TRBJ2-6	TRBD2	TGTGCCGGGCCAGTACGGGGGGGCCCTGGGGCCAACGTCCTGACTTTC	CAGPVRGGPGANVLTF
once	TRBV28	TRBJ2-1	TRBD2	TGTGCCACCGGAACTAGCGGGAGGTCCTACAATGAGCAGTTCTTC	CATGTSGRSYNEQFF
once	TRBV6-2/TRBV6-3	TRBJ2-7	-	TGTGCCAGCAGTTACTCGGGATCCGGGAGATACTTC	CASSYSGSGRYF
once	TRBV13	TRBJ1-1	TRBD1	TGTGCCAGCAGCTTAGGGATCCGGGACAGGGTAAATGAAGCTTTCTTT	CASSLGIRDRVNEAFF
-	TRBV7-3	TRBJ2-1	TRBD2	TGTGCCAGCAGCTTCCTAGCGGGGGCCGACAATGAGCAGTTCTTC	CASSFLAGADNEQFF
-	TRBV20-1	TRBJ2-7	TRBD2	TGCAGTGCTAGTCTCCCTCCCGGCCTAGCGGGGACGTCTGGCTACGAGCAGTACTTC	CSASLPPGLAGTSGYEQYF
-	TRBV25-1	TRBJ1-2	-	TGTGCCAGCAGCTACGACGGGGGTTATGGCTACACCTTC	CASSYDGGYGYTF
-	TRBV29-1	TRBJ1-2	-	TGCAGCGTGCCCCCCGAAGGAACGGGTGGCTACACCTTC	CSVPPEGTGGYTF
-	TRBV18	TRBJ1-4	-	TGTGCCAGCTCACCATCCTGGACGACAGGCGACCTTGCAACTAATGAAAAACTGTTTTTT	CASSPSWTTGDLATNEKLFF
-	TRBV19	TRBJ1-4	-	TGTGCCAGTAGTATGAGGAGTAATGAAAAACTGTTTTTT	CASSMRSNEKLFF
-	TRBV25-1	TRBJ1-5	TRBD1	TGTGCCAGCAGTGGGACAGGGAATCAGCCCCAGCATTTT	CASSGTGNQPQHF
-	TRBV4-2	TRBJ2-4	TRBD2	TGTGCCAGCAAGTACGGACTAGATCGGGACATTCAGTACTTC	CASKYGLDRDIQYF
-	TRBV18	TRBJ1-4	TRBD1	TGTGCCAGCTCAGAACTACAGGGGGCGAATGAAAAACTGTTTTTT	CASSELQGANEKLFF
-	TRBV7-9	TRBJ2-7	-	TGTGCCAGCAGCTCGGGACACATATCCTACGAGCAGTACTTC	CASSSGHISYEQYF
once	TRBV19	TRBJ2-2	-	TGTGCCAGTATTCCCAACAGGAACACCGGGGAGCTGTTTTTT	CASIPNRNTGELFF
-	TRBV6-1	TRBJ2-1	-	TGTGCCAGCAGTGAGGGCCCCGGCCATGAGCAGTTCTTC	CASSEGPGHEQFF
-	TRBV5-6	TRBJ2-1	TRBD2	TGTGCCAGCAGCTTTCGGCTAGCGGGTTACAATGAGCAGTTCTTC	CASSFRLAGYNEQFF
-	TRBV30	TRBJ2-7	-	TGTGCCTGGAGTCAACTGACAGTGGGCGAGCAGTACTTC	CAWSQLTVGEQYF
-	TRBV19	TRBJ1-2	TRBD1	TGTGCCAGTACCCTGACAGGGGCCCATGGGGGCTACACCTTC	CASTLTGAHGGYTF
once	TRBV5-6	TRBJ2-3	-	TGTGCCAGCAGCTTGCGGAGGCTCAGCACAGATACGCAGTATTTT	CASSLRRLSTDTQYF
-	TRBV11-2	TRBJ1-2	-	TGTGCCAGCAGTTCCGATTTTGGGGGCCGGTATGGCTACACCTTC	CASSSDFGGRYGYTF